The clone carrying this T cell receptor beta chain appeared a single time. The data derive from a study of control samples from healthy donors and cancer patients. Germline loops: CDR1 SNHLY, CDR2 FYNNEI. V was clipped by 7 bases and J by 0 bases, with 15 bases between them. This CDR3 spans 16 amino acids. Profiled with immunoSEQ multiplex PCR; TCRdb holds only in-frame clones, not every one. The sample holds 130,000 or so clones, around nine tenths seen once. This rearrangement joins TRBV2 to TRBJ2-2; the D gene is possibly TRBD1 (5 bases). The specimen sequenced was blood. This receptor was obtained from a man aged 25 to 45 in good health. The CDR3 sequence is CASIFQGVTNTGELFF. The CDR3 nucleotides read TGTGCCAGCATATTCCAAGGGGTGACGAACACCGGGGAGCTGTTTTTT.